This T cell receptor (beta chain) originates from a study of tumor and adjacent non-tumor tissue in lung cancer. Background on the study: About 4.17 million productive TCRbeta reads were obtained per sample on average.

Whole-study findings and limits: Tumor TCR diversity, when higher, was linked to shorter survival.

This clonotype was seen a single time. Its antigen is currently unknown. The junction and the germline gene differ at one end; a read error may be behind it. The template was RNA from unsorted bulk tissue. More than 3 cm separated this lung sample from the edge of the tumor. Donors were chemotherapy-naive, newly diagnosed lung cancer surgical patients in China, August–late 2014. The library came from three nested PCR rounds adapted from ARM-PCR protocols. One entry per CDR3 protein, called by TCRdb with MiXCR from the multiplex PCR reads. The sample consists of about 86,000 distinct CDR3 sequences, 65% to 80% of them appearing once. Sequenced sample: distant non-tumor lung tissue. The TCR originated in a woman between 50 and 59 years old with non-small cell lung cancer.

The CDR3 region is CTSSSRHRNEKLFF. CDR3 sequence (DNA): TGTACCAGCAGTTCCCGGCACAGGAACGAAAAACTGTTTTTT. The genes are TRBV6-6 and TRBJ1-4, with D possibly TRBD1 on 5 matching bases. CDR1 is MNHNY and CDR2 is SVGAGI in the germline V gene (reference sequence). The length of the CDR3 is 14 residues.